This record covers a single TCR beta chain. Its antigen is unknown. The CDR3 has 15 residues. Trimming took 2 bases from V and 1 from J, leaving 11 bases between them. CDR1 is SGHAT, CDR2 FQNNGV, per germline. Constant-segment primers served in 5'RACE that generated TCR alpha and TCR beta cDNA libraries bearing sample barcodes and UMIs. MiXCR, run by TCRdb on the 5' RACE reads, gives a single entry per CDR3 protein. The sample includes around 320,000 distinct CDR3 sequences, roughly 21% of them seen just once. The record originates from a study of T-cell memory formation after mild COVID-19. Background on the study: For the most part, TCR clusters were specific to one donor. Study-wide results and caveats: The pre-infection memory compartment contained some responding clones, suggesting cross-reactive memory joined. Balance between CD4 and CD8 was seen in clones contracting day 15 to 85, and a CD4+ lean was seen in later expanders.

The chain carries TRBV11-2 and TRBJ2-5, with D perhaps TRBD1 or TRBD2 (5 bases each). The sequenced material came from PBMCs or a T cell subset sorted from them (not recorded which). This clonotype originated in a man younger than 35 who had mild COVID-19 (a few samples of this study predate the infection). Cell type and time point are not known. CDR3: CASSLSPGTQETQYF. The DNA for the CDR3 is TGTGCCAGCAGCTTATCCCCAGGGACCCAAGAGACCCAGTACTTC. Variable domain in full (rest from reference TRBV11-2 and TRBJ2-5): EAGVAQSPRYKIIEKRQSVAFWCNPISGHATLYWYQQILGQGPKLLIQFQNNGVVDDSQLPKDRFSAERLKGVDSTLKIQPAKLEDSAVYLCASSLSPGTQETQYFGPGTRLLVL.